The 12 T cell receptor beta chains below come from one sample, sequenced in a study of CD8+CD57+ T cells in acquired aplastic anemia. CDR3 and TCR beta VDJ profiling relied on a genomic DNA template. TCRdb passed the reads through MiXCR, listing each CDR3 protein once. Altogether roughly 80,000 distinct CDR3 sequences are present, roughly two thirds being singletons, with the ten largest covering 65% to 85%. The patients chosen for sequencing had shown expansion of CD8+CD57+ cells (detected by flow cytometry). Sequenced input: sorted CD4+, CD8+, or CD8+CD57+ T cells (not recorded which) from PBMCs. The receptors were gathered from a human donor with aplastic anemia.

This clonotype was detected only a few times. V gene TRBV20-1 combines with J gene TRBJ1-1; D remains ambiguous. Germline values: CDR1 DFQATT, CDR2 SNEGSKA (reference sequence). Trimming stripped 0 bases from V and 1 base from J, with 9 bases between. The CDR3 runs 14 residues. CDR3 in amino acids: CSAREAGRNTEAFF. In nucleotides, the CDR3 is TGCAGTGCTAGAGAGGCCGGGAGGAACACTGAAGCTTTCTTT.

The DNA of the CDR3 is TGCAGTGCTAGAGTTGCTTTATCGCAGGTTTCAGATACGCAGTATTTT. Its protein product is CSARVALSQVSDTQYF. The V call is TRBV20-1, the J call TRBJ2-3; no reliable D call. The V gene's germline CDR1 is DFQATT and CDR2 SNEGSKA (reference sequence). The V gene lost 1 base and the J gene lost 4 bases, with 18 bases spanning the gap. CDR3 length: 16 residues.

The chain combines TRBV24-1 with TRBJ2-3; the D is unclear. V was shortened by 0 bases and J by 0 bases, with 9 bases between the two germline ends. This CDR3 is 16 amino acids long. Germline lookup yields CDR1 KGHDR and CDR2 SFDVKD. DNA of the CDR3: TGTGCCACCAGTGATTTGTCGCTGGGAAGCACAGATACGCAGTATTTT. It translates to CATSDLSLGSTDTQYF.

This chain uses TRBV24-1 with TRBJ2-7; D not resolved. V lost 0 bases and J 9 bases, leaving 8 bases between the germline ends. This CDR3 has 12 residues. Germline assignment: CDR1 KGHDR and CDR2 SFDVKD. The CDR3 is CATSDLDFRQYF. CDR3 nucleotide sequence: TGTGCCACCAGTGATTTGGATTTCAGGCAGTACTTC.

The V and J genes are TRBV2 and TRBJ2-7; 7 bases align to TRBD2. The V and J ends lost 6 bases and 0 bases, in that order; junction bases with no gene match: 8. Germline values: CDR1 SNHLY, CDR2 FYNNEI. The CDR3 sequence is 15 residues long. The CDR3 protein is CASSMTSSHSYEQYF. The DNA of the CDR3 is TGTGCCAGCAGCATGACTAGCTCACACTCCTACGAGCAGTACTTC.

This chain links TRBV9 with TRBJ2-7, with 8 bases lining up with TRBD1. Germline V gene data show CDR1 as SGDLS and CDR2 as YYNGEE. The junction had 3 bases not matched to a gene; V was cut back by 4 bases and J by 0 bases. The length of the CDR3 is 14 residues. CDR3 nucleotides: TGTGCCAGCAGCATAGGACAGGGCTCCTACGAGCAGTACTTC. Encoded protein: CASSIGQGSYEQYF.

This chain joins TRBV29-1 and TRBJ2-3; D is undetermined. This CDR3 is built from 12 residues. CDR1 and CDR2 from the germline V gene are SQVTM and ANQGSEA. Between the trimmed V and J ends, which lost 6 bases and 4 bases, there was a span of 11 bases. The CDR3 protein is CSVEEVPDTQYF. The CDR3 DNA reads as TGCAGCGTAGAGGAAGTCCCAGATACGCAGTATTTT.

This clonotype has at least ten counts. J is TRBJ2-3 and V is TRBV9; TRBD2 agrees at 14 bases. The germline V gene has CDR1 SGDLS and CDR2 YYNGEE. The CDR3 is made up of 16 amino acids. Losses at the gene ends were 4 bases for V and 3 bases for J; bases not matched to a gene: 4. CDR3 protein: CASSLGLAGETDTQYF. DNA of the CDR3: TGTGCCAGCAGCCTGGGACTAGCGGGAGAGACAGATACGCAGTATTTT.

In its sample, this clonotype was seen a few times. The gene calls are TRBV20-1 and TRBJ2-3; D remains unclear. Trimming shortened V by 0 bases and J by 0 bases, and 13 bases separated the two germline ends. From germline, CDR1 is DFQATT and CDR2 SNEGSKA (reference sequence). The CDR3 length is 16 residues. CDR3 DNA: TGCAGTGCTAGAGATCCGCGGTCTTCTAGCACAGATACGCAGTATTTT. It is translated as CSARDPRSSSTDTQYF.

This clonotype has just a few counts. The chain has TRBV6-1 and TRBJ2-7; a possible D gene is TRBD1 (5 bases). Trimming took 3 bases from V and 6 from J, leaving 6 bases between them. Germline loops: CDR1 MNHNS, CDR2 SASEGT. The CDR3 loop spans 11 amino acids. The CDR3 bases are TGTGCCAGCAGTGATGGGGCCGAGCAGTACTTC. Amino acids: CASSDGAEQYF.

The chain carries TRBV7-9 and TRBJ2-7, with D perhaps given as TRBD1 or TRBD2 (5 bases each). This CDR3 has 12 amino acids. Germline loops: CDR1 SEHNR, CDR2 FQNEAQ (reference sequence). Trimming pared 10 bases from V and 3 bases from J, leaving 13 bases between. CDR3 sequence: CATRDGLYEQYF. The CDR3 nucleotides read TGTGCCACCCGGGACGGACTCTACGAGCAGTACTTC.

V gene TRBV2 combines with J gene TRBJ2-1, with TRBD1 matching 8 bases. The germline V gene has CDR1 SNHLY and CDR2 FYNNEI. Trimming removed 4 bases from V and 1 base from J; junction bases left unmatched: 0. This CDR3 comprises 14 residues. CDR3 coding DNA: TGTGCCAGCAGTGGACAGGGGTCCTACAATGAGCAGTTCTTC. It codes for CASSGQGSYNEQFF. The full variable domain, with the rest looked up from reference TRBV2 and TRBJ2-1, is EPEVTQTPSHQVTQMGQEVILRCVPISNHLYFYWYRQILGQKVEFLVSFYNNEISEKSEIFDDQFSVERPDGSNFTLKIRSTKLEDSAMYFCASSGQGSYNEQFFGPGTRLTVL.